A selection of T cell receptor beta chains follows, all from one sample in a study of patients with pleural tuberculosis. TCRdb passed the reads through MiXCR, listing each CDR3 protein once. Among nearly 30,000 distinct CDR3 sequences listed, 18% were seen once. The sample was peripheral blood. Receptor source: a human donor with pleural tuberculosis. The CDR3 runs from the conserved cysteine through the conserved F or W. A D gene is named only where the DNA matches it firmly. Clone size is not always given. Where it is, it says once, few, many or a class for expanded clones.

j_call v_call d_call clone_size cdr3_nt cdr3_aa
TRBJ2-5 TRBV20-1 TRBD2 many TGCAGTGCTAGAGCTCCTCCGGGGGGGGCGGCACCCCAAGAGACCCAGTACTTC CSARAPPGGAAPQETQYF
TRBJ2-2 TRBV19 TRBD2 - TGTGCCAGTATTATCATCGCCGGGACTAGCGTCACCGGGGAGCTGTTTTTT CASIIIAGTSVTGELFF
TRBJ1-3 TRBV18 - many TGTGCCAGCTCACCAACAAAGGCCGGAAACACCATATATTTT CASSPTKAGNTIYF
TRBJ2-1 TRBV6-1 TRBD2 many TGTGCCAGCAGCCTGACTAGCGGTTCCTACAATGAGCAGTTCTTC CASSLTSGSYNEQFF
TRBJ2-1 TRBV12-3/TRBV12-4 - many TGTGCCGGCGGACAGTATTACAATGAGCAGTTCTTC CAGGQYYNEQFF
TRBJ2-7 TRBV20-1 TRBD1 many TGCAGTGCCCTCGGGACAGGTGACGACGAGCAGTACTTC CSALGTGDDEQYF
TRBJ1-2 TRBV28 - many TGTGCCAGCTGCGCGGGGAACTATGGCTACACCTTC CASCAGNYGYTF
TRBJ2-1 TRBV29-1 - - TGCAGCGGTAGACACGGCTATGAGCAGTTCTTC CSGRHGYEQFF
TRBJ1-5 TRBV12-3/TRBV12-4 TRBD1 many TGTGCCAGCTCCCTGGCGGAAAGGGGGCATCGGTATCAGCCCCAGCATTTT CASSLAERGHRYQPQHF
TRBJ1-4 TRBV30 - few TGTGCCTGGAGCTTGGGCAGGGACCCAACTAATGAAAAACTGTTTTTT CAWSLGRDPTNEKLFF
TRBJ1-2 TRBV12-3/TRBV12-4 - many TGTGCCAGCAGCCGGGAAGCTAACTATGGCTACACCTTC CASSREANYGYTF
TRBJ2-2 TRBV10-3 - many TGTGCCATCAGGGACCGGGCGGGCGGCACCGGGGAGCTGTTTTTT CAIRDRAGGTGELFF
TRBJ2-3 TRBV20-1 TRBD2 many TGCAGTGCTACGGTTGCGGGAGCGGGGGGGCCTTTGGCAGATACGCAGTATTTT CSATVAGAGGPLADTQYF
TRBJ2-3 TRBV14 TRBD2 many TGTGCCAGCAGCCAACCCCGCGGGGGGCAAGATACGCAGTATTTT CASSQPRGGQDTQYF
TRBJ2-1 TRBV20-1 - many TGCAGTGCCTCCGGGACGGCAATCTACAATGAGCAGTTCTTC CSASGTAIYNEQFF
TRBJ2-3 TRBV2 - many TGTGCCAGCAGGGCCCTCCTAGGGAGCACAGATACGCAGTATTTT CASRALLGSTDTQYF
TRBJ1-1 TRBV5-5 - many TGTGCCAGCAGCAGCACCTCTAACACTGAAGCTTTCTTT CASSSTSNTEAFF
TRBJ2-3 TRBV20-1 - once TGCAGTGCTAGAGACCCAGTGGGGAACACAGATACGCAGTATTTT CSARDPVGNTDTQYF
TRBJ1-2 TRBV12-3/TRBV12-4 - many TGTGCCAGCAGCTACAGCTACTATGGCTACACCTTC CASSYSYYGYTF
TRBJ2-1 TRBV11-1 TRBD2 many TGTGCCAGCAGCTCTAGGGCGGGCTGGGGGGGTGAGCAGTTCTTC CASSSRAGWGGEQFF
TRBJ2-1 TRBV9 - - TGTGCCAGCAGCGTAACCCCAGGGCAGGGCAACAATGAGCAGTTCTTC CASSVTPGQGNNEQFF
TRBJ1-1 TRBV29-1 - many TGCAGCGTTGTTCGGGGGTTGGGGACCGTGAACACTGAAGCTTTCTTT CSVVRGLGTVNTEAFF
TRBJ2-7 TRBV12-3/TRBV12-4 - many TGTGCCAGCAGTCTCACTTTCTACGAGCAGTACTTC CASSLTFYEQYF
TRBJ2-1 TRBV4-1 TRBD1 many TGCGCCAGCAGCCAAGCCACAGGGGGGAACTCCTACAATGAGCAGTTCTTC CASSQATGGNSYNEQFF
TRBJ2-7 TRBV12-3/TRBV12-4 TRBD1 - TGTGCCAGCAGTTTAGGGGGACAGTCCTACGAGCAGTACTTC CASSLGGQSYEQYF
TRBJ1-1 TRBV13 - many TGTGCCAGCAGCTTAGGGACCCTCCTCAGAGGTTTCTTT CASSLGTLLRGFF
TRBJ2-5 TRBV12-3/TRBV12-4 TRBD2 many TGTGCCAGCAGTTCCCCCTCCGTTGGTAGCGGGGGGACGCAAGAGACCCAGTACTTC CASSSPSVGSGGTQETQYF
TRBJ2-3 TRBV3-1 TRBD1 many TGTGCCAGCAGCCAAGCATACCCCGGGACAGGGGTCACAGATACGCAGTATTTT CASSQAYPGTGVTDTQYF
TRBJ1-1 TRBV11-2 - many TGTGCCAGCGGACCAAGTGGGACTGAAGCTTTCTTT CASGPSGTEAFF
TRBJ2-3 TRBV6-1 TRBD1 medium-sized TGTGCCAGCAGTCAAACAGGGGGCACAGATACGCAGTATTTT CASSQTGGTDTQYF
TRBJ2-5 TRBV20-1 - many TGCAGTGCTACCACAGAGGGCCAAGAGACCCAGTACTTC CSATTEGQETQYF